The 2 T cell receptor beta chains presented below share a single source sample, sequenced in a study of blood T cell repertoires in COVID-19. Generated by immunoSEQ multiplex PCR, the TCRdb table keeps only in-frame clones and is missing some. The sample consists of some 130,000 clones, roughly four fifths of them appearing once. The sample was PBMCs or T cells enriched from blood (not recorded which). The receptors originated from a man aged 30 to 45 who had recovered from COVID-19.

The V gene is TRBV25-1, the J gene TRBJ2-3; TRBD2 matches at 8 bases. J was trimmed by 5 bases and V by 4 bases; bases with no gene match: 8. This CDR3 contains 15 residues. Germline V gene sequence: CDR1 MGHDK, CDR2 SYGVNS. CDR3 bases: TGTGCCAGCAGTGGATCGGGGGGGCTGATAGATACGCAGTATTTT. Its translation is CASSGSGGLIDTQYF.

This sequence joins TRBV4-1 and TRBJ1-2; 8 positions match TRBD1. CDR1 is MGHRA and CDR2 is YSYEKL in the germline V gene. There are 17 residues in the CDR3. The ends lost 7 bases at V and 4 bases at J; junction bases unmatched: 17. The CDR3 nucleotides read TGCGCCAGCAACCCGACGGGCGCGGACAGGGTCCCCTATGGCTACACCTTC. It specifies CASNPTGADRVPYGYTF.